Below, 29 T cell receptor beta chains from the same sample are listed, as sequenced in a study of shared clonotypes between healthy human individuals. Assay used: immunoSEQ multiplex PCR; TCRdb lists only in-frame clones, some missing. The sample holds 2.3 million or so clones; approximately 93% are singletons and the top ten take under 0.45%. Sequenced sample: naive CD4+ T cells from PBMCs. Regarding subset: CD45RA+ positively selected. The receptor set was obtained from a man aged 18 to 30 in good health. Some clones in this sample may be carry-over from other donors' samples.

This chain links TRBV11-1 with TRBJ2-7; 9 bases are shared with TRBD1. Looked up from germline, CDR1 is SGHAT and CDR2 is FQDESV (reference sequence). This CDR3 contains 15 residues. The ends lost 3 bases at V and 6 bases at J; junction bases unmatched: 9. CDR3 protein: CASSFLGQGISEQYF. CDR3 bases: TGTGCCAGCAGCTTCTTAGGACAGGGGATCTCCGAGCAGTACTTC.

The count of this clone is one. The chain is built from TRBV19 and TRBJ2-7; 8 bases fit TRBD1. This CDR3 comprises 14 residues. The germline CDR1 and CDR2 sequences are LNHDA and SQIVND (reference sequence). Germline trimming cut 4 bases from V and 0 bases from J; bases unmatched to any gene: 2. DNA of the CDR3: TGTGCCAGTAGTAGCAGGGGGCACTCCTACGAGCAGTACTTC. Residues: CASSSRGHSYEQYF. The variable domain in full, completed from reference TRBV19 and TRBJ2-7, reads DGGITQSPKYLFRKEGQNVTLSCEQNLNHDAMYWYRQDPGQGLRLIYYSQIVNDFQKGDIAEGYSVSREKKESFPLTVTSAQKNPTAFYLCASSSRGHSYEQYFGPGTRLTVT.

V usage is TRBV7-3 and J usage is TRBJ2-7; 11 positions match TRBD2. CDR1 and CDR2 from the germline V gene are SGHTA and FQGTGA. There are 15 residues in the CDR3. Trimming at V came to 5 bases and at J to 5 bases, leaving 8 bases not matched to a gene. In DNA form, the CDR3 reads TGTGCCAGCAGCCACACACTAGCGGGAGTAAACGAGCAGTACTTC. The encoded protein is CASSHTLAGVNEQYF.

The gene calls are TRBV6-5 and TRBJ1-5; no reliable D call. Germline V gene data show CDR1 as MNHEY and CDR2 as SVGAGI. The CDR3 extends over 13 amino acids. V shed 2 bases and J shed 7 bases, with 9 bases lying between them. CDR3 DNA: TGTGCCAGCAGTTACGGGGTGGACCAGCCCCAGCATTTT. It yields the protein CASSYGVDQPQHF.

This clone was detected once. CDR3: CASSRSSFTGELFF. The CDR3 nucleotides are TGCGCCAGCAGCCGAAGCAGTTTCACCGGGGAGCTGTTTTTT. The chain couples TRBV5-1 to TRBJ2-2; D unresolved. This CDR3 comprises 14 residues. Trimming took 4 bases from V and 4 from J, leaving 11 bases between them. CDR1 and CDR2 (germline): SGHRS, YFSETQ.

The V and J genes are TRBV7-9 and TRBJ1-4; possible D gene TRBD1, 6 bases. V lost 5 bases and J lost 13, with 11 bases in between. The V gene's germline CDR1 is SEHNR and CDR2 FQNEAQ (reference sequence). This CDR3 has 11 residues. The CDR3 region has the DNA TGTGCCAGCAGCGCCGGGACACGACTGTTTTTT. As protein: CASSAGTRLFF.

A word on this clone: Other nucleotide sequences in the sample specify the same CDR3. This sequence joins TRBV5-1 and TRBJ2-7, with D unclear. The CDR3 has 12 residues. Germline lookup yields CDR1 SGHRS and CDR2 YFSETQ. Trimming took off 0 bases at V and 4 bases at J, with 5 bases between the two ends. The CDR3: CASSLDLYEQYF. DNA for the CDR3: TGCGCCAGCAGCTTGGATTTGTACGAGCAGTACTTC.

On this clone: The same CDR3 arises from other DNA sequences in this sample as well. The chain employs TRBV9 and TRBJ1-1, with unresolved D. Germline loops: CDR1 SGDLS, CDR2 YYNGEE. Trimming left V 0 bases short and J 7 bases short, with 7 bases between. The CDR3 covers 12 residues. In DNA form, the CDR3 reads TGTGCCAGCAGCGTAGATGGCAGTGAAGCTTTCTTT. It encodes CASSVDGSEAFF.

This chain joins TRBV15 and TRBJ2-7; D unclear. Germline-derived CDR1 and CDR2 are LNHNV and YYDKDF (reference sequence). The V end lost 0 bases, the J end lost 2 bases, and 11 bases lay between the germline ends. The CDR3 extends over 15 amino acids. DNA for the CDR3: TGTGCCACCAGCAGAGAGGTCAGTCACGCCTACGAGCAGTACTTC. Its protein is CATSREVSHAYEQYF. The full variable domain, with the rest looked up from reference TRBV15 and TRBJ2-7, is DAMVIQNPRYQVTQFGKPVTLSCSQTLNHNVMYWYQQKSSQAPKLLFHYYDKDFNNEADTPDNFQSRRPNTSFCFLDIRSPGLGDTAMYLCATSREVSHAYEQYFGPGTRLTVT.

This chain connects TRBV27 to TRBJ2-7; 9 nucleotides match TRBD1. The V gene end was trimmed by 6 bases and the J gene end by 6 bases; junction bases not matched to a gene: 6. Germline V lookup: CDR1 MNHEY, CDR2 SMNVEV (reference sequence). This CDR3 is built from 13 residues. As DNA, the CDR3 is TGTGCCAGCAGCAGGGACAGGGTTTTCGAGCAGTACTTC. Translating gives CASSRDRVFEQYF.

This clone was seen a single time. This chain connects TRBV12-5 to TRBJ2-1; maybe TRBD2 (6 bases). The CDR3 sequence is 16 residues long. Trimming stripped 0 bases from V and 6 bases from J, with 15 bases between. CDR1 and CDR2 (germline): LGHNT, FRNRAP. The CDR3 protein is CASGLVFGGVVNEQFF. DNA for the CDR3: TGTGCTAGTGGTTTGGTATTCGGAGGGGTGGTCAATGAGCAGTTCTTC.

Remarks on this clone: Other DNA sequences in this specimen translate into the identical CDR3. The DNA for the CDR3 is TGTGCCAGCAGCTTGGGGGTCTCTGGAAACACCATATATTTT. Residues: CASSLGVSGNTIYF. The rearrangement uses TRBV5-4 and TRBJ1-3; D is unresolved. The V and J ends lost 0 bases and 0 bases respectively, with 4 bases between them. The CDR3 extends over 14 amino acids. CDR1 and CDR2 from the germline V gene are SGHNT and YYREEE (reference sequence).

CDR3 sequence reads: CASSPSMGATYPGNTIYF. The CDR3 bases are TGTGCCAGCAGCCCCTCGATGGGGGCCACTTATCCTGGAAACACCATATATTTT. The chain employs TRBV7-2 and TRBJ1-3, with TRBD1 as a possible D gene (6 bases). Germline assignment: CDR1 SGHTA and CDR2 FQGNSA. V gave up 5 bases and J gave up 2 bases, with 22 bases separating them. The CDR3 consists of 18 residues.

The chain is built from TRBV5-4 and TRBJ2-1; the D gene is possibly TRBD1 (5 bases). Between the trimmed V and J ends, which lost 4 bases and 8 bases, there was a span of 13 bases. Germline loops: CDR1 SGHNT, CDR2 YYREEE (reference sequence). The CDR3 runs 13 residues. DNA of the CDR3: TGTGCCAGCAGCAGACGCCTCAGGGATGAGCAGTTCTTC. Translation gives CASSRRLRDEQFF. The full variable domain, with the rest looked up from reference TRBV5-4 and TRBJ2-1, is ETGVTQSPTHLIKTRGQQVTLRCSSQSGHNTVSWYQQALGQGPQFIFQYYREEENGRGNFPPRFSGLQFPNYSSELNVNALELDDSALYLCASSRRLRDEQFFGPGTRLTVL.

This rearrangement joins TRBV5-4 to TRBJ1-2; perhaps TRBD1 as D (5 bases). Trimming took 3 bases from V and 4 from J, leaving 16 bases between them. CDR1 and CDR2 (germline): SGHNT, YYREEE (reference sequence). The CDR3 is 15 residues long. The CDR3 bases are TGTGCCAGCAGCTCAACCGGACTGCAGGGCTATGGCTACACCTTC. This sequence encodes CASSSTGLQGYGYTF.

The rearrangement uses TRBV7-8 and TRBJ2-7; TRBD2 agrees at 10 bases. The CDR3 spans 16 residues. Trimming took 5 bases from V and 2 from J; bases not matched to a gene: 9. From germline, CDR1 is SGHVS and CDR2 FQNEAQ. The CDR3 DNA sequence: TGTGCCAGCAGCCTTGCTGGACTAGCGGCCCCCTACGAGCAGTACTTC. Its protein is CASSLAGLAAPYEQYF.

As concerns this clone: The same CDR3 is also encoded by other DNA sequences in this sample. The chain combines TRBV7-9 with TRBJ2-6; D gene ambiguous. CDR1 is SEHNR, CDR2 FQNEAQ, per germline (reference sequence). The V end was cut by 1 base, the J end by 0 bases, with 7 bases between. The CDR3 contains 16 residues. Here the CDR3 reads CASSLVFSSGANVLTF. In nucleotides, the CDR3 is TGTGCCAGCAGCTTAGTGTTCAGCTCTGGGGCCAACGTCCTGACTTTC.

The chain employs TRBV30 and TRBJ2-3, with 13 positions matching TRBD2. The CDR3 contains 15 residues. CDR1 and CDR2 from the germline V gene are GTSNPN and SVGIG (reference sequence). The V and J ends lost 1 base and 4 bases, in that order; junction bases with no gene match: 2. CDR3 sequence reads: CAWSGLAGGADTQYF. The DNA for the CDR3 is TGTGCCTGGAGTGGACTAGCGGGAGGAGCAGATACGCAGTATTTT.

Comment on this clone: The sample carries other DNA sequences with the same CDR3. The rearrangement links TRBV11-3 to TRBJ2-2, with no clear D. CDR1 is SGHNT and CDR2 is YENEEA in the germline V gene. V shed 0 bases and J shed 5 bases, with 7 bases lying between them. The CDR3 runs to 14 residues. Here the CDR3 reads CASSLELGTGELFF. The CDR3 DNA follows: TGTGCCAGCAGCTTAGAATTGGGAACCGGGGAGCTGTTTTTT.

The chain links TRBV7-2 to TRBJ2-7; 8 bases map to TRBD2. Germline lookup yields CDR1 SGHTA and CDR2 FQGNSA. The CDR3 contains 14 residues. V shed 5 bases and J 1 base; nucleotides not matched to a gene: 4. The CDR3 is CASSPLAASYEQYF. The CDR3 bases are TGTGCCAGCAGCCCACTAGCGGCTTCCTACGAGCAGTACTTC.

The chain links TRBV25-1 to TRBJ2-2; TRBD1 matches at 9 bases. Germline V gives CDR1 MGHDK, CDR2 SYGVNS. J was trimmed by 4 bases and V by 1 base; bases with no gene match: 10. This CDR3 region has 18 residues. The CDR3 protein is CASSEFVGGTGLTGELFF. The CDR3 nucleotides read TGTGCCAGCAGTGAATTTGTGGGCGGGACAGGGCTCACCGGGGAGCTGTTTTTT.

This rearrangement joins TRBV4-2 to TRBJ1-2; 7 bases match TRBD1. Germline trimming cut 2 bases from V and 4 bases from J; bases unmatched to any gene: 13. From germline, CDR1 is LGHNA and CDR2 YNFKEQ. This CDR3 is 17 amino acids long. CDR3 sequence: CASSQRDSNHWVYGYTF. The CDR3 region has the DNA TGTGCCAGCAGCCAACGGGACAGTAATCATTGGGTCTATGGCTACACCTTC.

The chain joins TRBV19 to TRBJ1-2; D is ambiguous. Trimming stripped 9 bases from V and 4 bases from J, with 15 bases between. Germline V gives CDR1 LNHDA, CDR2 SQIVND (reference sequence). The CDR3 runs 13 residues. CDR3 sequence (DNA): TGTGCCAGCCCGGGTAATGACGGCTATGGCTACACCTTC. Protein: CASPGNDGYGYTF.

This chain links TRBV7-8 with TRBJ1-5; D gene ambiguous. V lost 3 bases, J lost 1 base, and 4 bases lay in between. Germline CDR1 is SGHVS and CDR2 is FQNEAQ. The CDR3 spans 13 residues. The CDR3 protein is CASSLSSNQPQHF. The CDR3 nucleotides read TGTGCCAGCAGCTTGAGCAGCAATCAGCCCCAGCATTTT.

The chain is built from TRBV4-1 and TRBJ2-3, with 7 bases matching TRBD2. Germline CDR1 reads MGHRA; CDR2 reads YSYEKL. This CDR3 comprises 17 residues. Trimming at V came to 1 base and at J to 2 bases, leaving 9 bases not matched to a gene. The CDR3 region has the DNA TGCGCCAGCAGCCAAGGGGGCGGGAGCTTTAACACAGATACGCAGTATTTT. This translates into CASSQGGGSFNTDTQYF.

The CDR3: CASSSLGTVYGYTF. The CDR3 region has the DNA TGTGCCAGCAGTTCGTTAGGGACGGTCTATGGCTACACCTTC. The chain couples TRBV27 to TRBJ1-2, with a tentative D call TRBD1 (5 bases). The CDR3 totals 14 residues. Between the trimmed V and J ends, which lost 4 bases and 4 bases, there was a span of 13 bases. Germline V gene data show CDR1 as MNHEY and CDR2 as SMNVEV (reference sequence).

The J gene is TRBJ1-5, the V gene TRBV6-5; 9 bases map to TRBD1. CDR3 length: 13 residues. The germline CDR1 and CDR2 sequences are MNHEY and SVGAGI. The V gene end was trimmed by 5 bases and the J gene end by 7 bases; junction bases not matched to a gene: 3. CDR3 bases: TGTGCCAGCAGTACAGGGGGCGACCAGCCCCAGCATTTT. Translating gives CASSTGGDQPQHF.

As regards this clone: The sample has other DNA sequences that encode this CDR3 too. The chain has TRBV5-1 and TRBJ1-4; D unresolved. Trimming removed 0 bases from V and 6 bases from J, with 3 bases in between. The CDR3 is 12 amino acids. Looked up from germline, CDR1 is SGHRS and CDR2 is YFSETQ. The CDR3: CASSLGDEKLFF. In nucleotides, the CDR3 is TGCGCCAGCAGCTTGGGAGATGAAAAACTGTTTTTT.

This chain uses TRBV2 with TRBJ2-5; perhaps TRBD1 as D (5 bases). The CDR3 consists of 14 residues. V lost 2 bases and J 7 bases, leaving 14 bases between the germline ends. Germline CDR1 is SNHLY and CDR2 is FYNNEI. The CDR3 loop reads CASSEQGSHGTQYF. The CDR3 DNA reads as TGTGCCAGCAGTGAACAGGGTAGCCACGGGACCCAGTACTTC.